The clone carrying this T cell receptor beta chain was recorded once. The data stem from a study of control samples from healthy donors and cancer patients. The CDR3 consists of 16 residues. The V and J ends lost 3 bases and 8 bases, in that order; junction bases with no gene match: 6. Germline loops: CDR1 SGHNT, CDR2 YENEEA. Assay used: immunoSEQ multiplex PCR; TCRdb lists only in-frame clones, some missing. The sample lists 70,000 to 100,000 clones; roughly nine tenths were seen once. The rearrangement uses TRBV11-3 and TRBJ2-1, with 14 nucleotides matching TRBD2. The TCR comes from a woman aged 60-70 years in good health. The sample comprised blood. In DNA form, the CDR3 reads TGTGCCAGCAGCTTTTCCGGGACTAGCGGGAGATATGAGCAGTTCTTC. Translated: CASSFSGTSGRYEQFF. The variable domain in full, completed from reference TRBV11-3 and TRBJ2-1, reads EAGVVQSPRYKIIEKKQPVAFWCNPISGHNTLYWYLQNLGQGPELLIRYENEEAVDDSQLPKDRFSAERLKGVDSTLKIQPAELGDSAVYLCASSFSGTSGRYEQFFGPGTRLTVL.